This TCR beta chain emerged from a study of blood T cell repertoires in COVID-19. Some clones are missing from TCRdb's copy, which holds only in-frame ones; the method was immunoSEQ multiplex PCR. The sample consists of about 280,000 clones, about 90% of them appearing once. The CDR3 spans 12 residues. CDR1 and CDR2 from the germline V gene are SGHRS and YFSETQ. Deletions cut 6 bases from V and 0 bases from J, with 4 bases between. The source material was PBMCs or T cells enriched from blood (not recorded which). The rearrangement joins TRBV5-1 to TRBJ2-4; D uncertain. The TCR originated in a young woman with acute COVID-19. The CDR3 here is CASTLAKNIQYF. The CDR3, as DNA: TGCGCCAGCACCCTAGCCAAAAACATTCAGTACTTC.